Listed here is a single T cell receptor (beta chain). This entry comes from a study of technical replicates of blood from several donors. The CDR3 has 17 amino acids. V shed 0 bases and J 4 bases; nucleotides not matched to a gene: 9. Germline V gene lookup returns CDR1 LNHDA and CDR2 SQIVND (reference sequence). Some clones are missing from TCRdb's copy, which holds only in-frame ones; the method was immunoSEQ multiplex PCR. Of approximately 93,000 clones in the sample, 94% were seen once. The TCR comes from a human donor in good health. Sequencing was performed on T cells isolated from PBMCs. This chain uses TRBV19 with TRBJ2-1; TRBD2 agrees at 7 bases. CDR3 sequence: CASSIDGGGARYNEQFF. Here the CDR3 DNA reads TGTGCCAGTAGTATAGATGGGGGGGGTGCGAGGTACAATGAGCAGTTCTTC. Full variable domain (remainder filled in from reference TRBV19 and TRBJ2-1): DGGITQSPKYLFRKEGQNVTLSCEQNLNHDAMYWYRQDPGQGLRLIYYSQIVNDFQKGDIAEGYSVSREKKESFPLTVTSAQKNPTAFYLCASSIDGGGARYNEQFFGPGTRLTVL.